Below, 20 T cell receptor beta chains from the same sample are listed, as sequenced in a study of siplizumab effects on memory and regulatory T cells. Measured with immunoSEQ multiplex PCR; TCRdb has only the in-frame clones, and not every one. The sample consists of about 120,000 clones, around 94% of them appearing once. What was sequenced was non-Treg CD4+ T cells sorted from blood. The receptors were sampled from a human donor in good health.

This chain uses TRBV18 with TRBJ1-5, with TRBD1 matching 7 bases. Per germline, CDR1 KGHSH and CDR2 LQKENI. There are 15 residues in the CDR3. The V gene end was trimmed by 3 bases and the J gene end by 0 bases; junction bases not matched to a gene: 2. CDR3 in DNA: TGTGCCAGCTCACCGGGACAGCTTAGCAATCAGCCCCAGCATTTT. Amino acids: CASSPGQLSNQPQHF.

The chain is built from TRBV19 and TRBJ1-2; D is unclear. V was pared by 5 bases and J by 3 bases, with 10 bases between. Germline V lookup: CDR1 LNHDA, CDR2 SQIVND (reference sequence). The CDR3 sequence is 13 residues long. The CDR3: CASSRTEHYGYTF. The DNA for the CDR3 is TGTGCCAGTAGTCGGACGGAACACTATGGCTACACCTTC.

The chain is built from TRBV27 and TRBJ1-1; D is undetermined. With 3 bases removed from V and 1 base from J, the gap between germline ends came to 6 bases. The length of the CDR3 is 13 residues. CDR1 MNHEY and CDR2 SMNVEV come from the germline V gene (reference sequence). CDR3 sequence (DNA): TGTGCCAGCAGTTTTGTAGAGAACACTGAAGCTTTCTTT. Protein product: CASSFVENTEAFF.

The V and J genes are TRBV5-1 and TRBJ2-3, with 8 bases identical to TRBD1. CDR3 length equals 13 residues. The germline CDR1 and CDR2 sequences are SGHRS and YFSETQ. V lost 7 bases to trimming and J lost 2 bases; unmatched junction nucleotides: 3. CDR3 nucleotide sequence: TGCGCCAGCGGGACAGGCTCCACAGATACGCAGTATTTT. This codes for CASGTGSTDTQYF. Full variable domain (outside the CDR3, taken from reference TRBV5-1 and TRBJ2-3): KAGVTQTPRYLIKTRGQQVTLSCSPISGHRSVSWYQQTPGQGLQFLFEYFSETQRNKGNFPGRFSGRQFSNSRSEMNVSTLELGDSALYLCASGTGSTDTQYFGPGTRLTVL.

The gene calls are TRBV7-6 and TRBJ1-2; TRBD1 agrees at 10 bases. Trimming at V came to 1 base and at J to 8 bases, leaving 4 bases not matched to a gene. CDR3 length: 14 amino acids. The germline V gene encodes CDR1 SGHVS and CDR2 FNYEAQ. CDR3 region: CASSLGQGAQGYTF. DNA of the CDR3: TGTGCCAGCAGCTTAGGACAGGGGGCGCAGGGCTACACCTTC.

This chain joins TRBV28 and TRBJ2-7; D is possibly TRBD2 (6 bases). CDR1 is MDHEN, CDR2 SYDVKM, per germline. Trimming pared 2 bases from V and 0 bases from J, leaving 17 bases between. This CDR3 spans 17 amino acids. The CDR3 sequence: CASSLVLGGNPSYEQYF. For the CDR3, the DNA is TGTGCCAGCAGTTTAGTCTTAGGAGGGAACCCCTCCTACGAGCAGTACTTC.

Written as DNA, the CDR3 is TGTGCCAGCAGTGGGGGGCAGAGGGGCTACAATGAGCAGTTCTTC. Protein: CASSGGQRGYNEQFF. The gene calls are TRBV5-6 and TRBJ2-1, with D possibly being TRBD1 or TRBD2 (6 bases each). CDR3 length: 15 residues. Germline V gene lookup returns CDR1 SGHDT and CDR2 YYEEEE. V lost 5 bases and J 3 bases, leaving 15 bases between the germline ends.

The CDR3 loop is CASSLVGHGNTIYF. The CDR3, as DNA: TGTGCCAGCAGCTTAGTGGGACATGGAAACACCATATATTTT. The chain combines TRBV7-8 with TRBJ1-3, with TRBD1 as a possible D gene (6 bases). Trimming took off 1 base at V and 3 bases at J, with 7 bases between the two ends. CDR3 length equals 14 residues. Germline-derived CDR1 and CDR2 are SGHVS and FQNEAQ.

The V gene is TRBV2, the J gene TRBJ2-5; 8 bases match TRBD2. V shed 1 base, J shed 5 bases, and the junction held 3 bases outside the gene matches. The CDR3 contains 14 residues. In germline, CDR1 is SNHLY, CDR2 FYNNEI. The CDR3 loop reads CASSEVGGAETQYF. The CDR3 DNA sequence: TGTGCCAGCAGTGAAGTCGGGGGGGCCGAGACCCAGTACTTC.

The gene calls are TRBV5-1 and TRBJ1-2; possibly TRBD1 for D (5 bases). The germline V gene encodes CDR1 SGHRS and CDR2 YFSETQ. The ends were cut back, 4 bases at V and 8 bases at J, with 18 bases in the middle. The length of the CDR3 is 14 residues. In nucleotides, the CDR3 is TGCGCCAGCAGCGCCGGGACGTTATGGGAGGGCTACACCTTC. Protein product: CASSAGTLWEGYTF.

This chain connects TRBV6-5 to TRBJ1-6; 10 nucleotides line up with TRBD1. Germline V gives CDR1 MNHEY, CDR2 SVGAGI. J lost 10 bases, V lost 3 bases, and 6 bases had no gene match. The CDR3 is made up of 15 amino acids. The CDR3 spells CASSYTGQGHSPLHF. Here the CDR3 DNA reads TGTGCCAGCAGTTATACGGGACAGGGGCACTCACCCCTCCACTTT.

This sequence joins TRBV7-9 and TRBJ1-3; no firm D call. Germline V gene sequence: CDR1 SEHNR, CDR2 FQNEAQ (reference sequence). Trimming removed 5 bases from V and 0 bases from J, with 8 bases in between. The CDR3 covers 14 residues. CDR3 sequence: CASSLDYSGNTIYF. In DNA form, the CDR3 reads TGTGCCAGCAGCCTAGATTACTCTGGAAACACCATATATTTT.

The chain is built from TRBV7-6 and TRBJ2-7, with D perhaps TRBD2 (5 bases). CDR1 and CDR2 (germline): SGHVS, FNYEAQ. With 5 bases removed from V and 5 bases from J, the gap between germline ends came to 13 bases. This CDR3 is built from 13 residues. As DNA, the CDR3 is TGTGCCAGCAGCATCGGACTTCGCGACGAGCAGTACTTC. This codes for CASSIGLRDEQYF. The variable domain in full, with the rest retrieved from reference TRBV7-6 and TRBJ2-7, is GAGVSQSPRYKVTKRGQDVALRCDPISGHVSLYWYRQALGQGPEFLTYFNYEAQQDKSGLPNDRFSAERPEGSISTLTIQRTEQRDSAMYRCASSIGLRDEQYFGPGTRLTVT.

The gene calls are TRBV4-1 and TRBJ2-7, with D possibly called TRBD1 or TRBD2 (6 bases each). Deletions cut 4 bases from V and 2 bases from J, with 18 bases between. Germline V lookup: CDR1 MGHRA, CDR2 YSYEKL. This CDR3 has 16 amino acids. CDR3 DNA: TGCGCCAGCAGCCTGATGGGAGGACAGCCAACCTACGAGCAGTACTTC. Encoded protein: CASSLMGGQPTYEQYF.

The chain has TRBV2 and TRBJ2-7; no clear D gene. CDR1 and CDR2 from the germline V gene are SNHLY and FYNNEI. Deletions cut 2 bases from V and 5 bases from J, with 4 bases between. The CDR3 extends over 11 amino acids. CDR3 protein: CASSEYDEQYF. CDR3 in DNA: TGTGCCAGCAGTGAATACGACGAGCAGTACTTC.

The V gene is TRBV9, the J gene TRBJ2-2; D possibly corresponds to TRBD1 (5 bases). The CDR3 contains 15 residues. CDR1 is SGDLS and CDR2 is YYNGEE in the germline V gene. V was clipped by 1 base and J by 0 bases, with 7 bases between them. The CDR3 region has the DNA TGTGCCAGCAGCGTAAAAGGGGCGAACACCGGGGAGCTGTTTTTT. Encoded protein: CASSVKGANTGELFF.

The chain uses TRBV11-2 and TRBJ2-1; no clear D. CDR1 is SGHAT, CDR2 FQNNGV, per germline. This CDR3 contains 15 residues. Trimming pared 2 bases from V and 8 bases from J, leaving 16 bases between. This chain's CDR3 is CASSLSLQTIDEQFF. The CDR3 DNA reads TGTGCCAGCAGCTTATCTCTCCAAACAATCGATGAGCAGTTCTTC.

The CDR3 DNA reads TGCGCCAGCAGCATGGACAGGACCGCTAACTATGGCTACACCTTC. Its protein is CASSMDRTANYGYTF. V and J are TRBV5-1 and TRBJ1-2; 7 bases match TRBD1. CDR3 size: 15 residues. V shed 4 bases and J 0 bases; nucleotides not matched to a gene: 6. CDR1 and CDR2 (germline): SGHRS, YFSETQ.

V is TRBV7-3 and J is TRBJ2-1; D may match TRBD1 or TRBD2 (5 bases each). This CDR3 comprises 14 residues. Germline CDR1 is SGHTA and CDR2 is FQGTGA. The ends were cut back, 7 bases at V and 6 bases at J, with 16 bases in the middle. In DNA form, the CDR3 reads TGTGCCAGCACCCCCCGGGGCGTGTTCAATGAGCAGTTCTTC. Translated: CASTPRGVFNEQFF. Supplemented by reference TRBV7-3 and TRBJ2-1, the full variable domain reads GAGVSQTPSNKVTEKGKYVELRCDPISGHTALYWYRQSLGQGPEFLIYFQGTGAADDSGLPNDRFFAVRPEGSVSTLKIQRTERGDSAVYLCASTPRGVFNEQFFGPGTRLTVL.

The chain carries TRBV30 and TRBJ1-5; D is uncertain. The CDR3 runs 13 residues. Germline values: CDR1 GTSNPN, CDR2 SVGIG (reference sequence). Trimming removed 3 bases at V and 5 bases at J, with 11 bases between. The CDR3 coding sequence is TGTGCCTGGAGGAACGGTGGCGATCAGCCCCAGCATTTT. Protein: CAWRNGGDQPQHF. Full variable domain (missing parts from reference TRBV30 and TRBJ1-5): SQTIHQWPATLVQPVGSPLSLECTVEGTSNPNLYWYRQAAGRGLQLLFYSVGIGQISSEVPQNLSASRPQDRQFILSSKKLLLSDSGFYLCAWRNGGDQPQHFGDGTRLSIL.